The present entry profiles one T cell receptor (beta chain) with its context. This sample stems from a study of long-term antiretroviral therapy in people with HIV. Survey level was the resolution at which the v3.0 immunoSEQ assay ran. Using immunoSEQ multiplex PCR, the repertoire was profiled, and TCRdb retains in-frame clones only, with some absent. The sample contains under 30,000 clones, 80% of which appear only once. V gave up 4 bases and J gave up 7 bases, with 20 bases separating them. Germline values: CDR1 LGHNA, CDR2 YSLEER. The CDR3 sequence is 16 residues long. The chain carries TRBV4-3 and TRBJ2-1, with D possibly being TRBD2 (7 bases). The sequence derives from a man aged 35 to 55 with HIV. The sample was unsorted PBMCs, taken 0.3 years after starting antiretroviral therapy. The CDR3 region has the DNA TGCGCCAGCAGCCCCCGGGGGGCGGGAGATGGGAATGAGCAGTTCTTC. Translation gives CASSPRGAGDGNEQFF.